These 26 T cell receptor beta chains came from one sample sequenced in a study of blood T cell repertoires in COVID-19. Only in-frame clones appear in the TCRdb table, and some are missing; sequencing was by immunoSEQ multiplex PCR. The repertoire includes fewer than 500,000 clones, roughly 87% of them detected once, and approximately 2% sits in the top ten. Material: PBMCs or T cells enriched from blood (not recorded which). These receptors were taken from a young woman with acute COVID-19.

V is TRBV3-1 (or the pseudogene TRBV3-2) and J is TRBJ1-3; no reliable D call. Trimming cost V 3 bases and J 2 bases, with 11 bases left between them. This CDR3 has 15 amino acids. Germline-derived CDR1 and CDR2 are LGHDT and YNNKEL (reference sequence). The CDR3: CASSQVRSTGNTIYF. CDR3 bases: TGTGCCAGCAGCCAGGTCAGATCCACTGGAAACACCATATATTTT.

This chain links TRBV18 with TRBJ1-5; D perhaps matches TRBD1 (5 bases). Germline lookup yields CDR1 KGHSH and CDR2 LQKENI. The CDR3 contains 12 residues. The V gene lost 3 bases and the J gene lost 5 bases, with 5 bases spanning the gap. CDR3 protein: CASSPRDQPQHF. CDR3 coding DNA: TGTGCCAGCTCACCCAGGGATCAGCCCCAGCATTTT.

The chain uses TRBV10-1 and TRBJ1-5, with 10 bases fitting TRBD1. CDR1 WNHNN and CDR2 SYGVQD come from the germline V gene (reference sequence). V shed 4 bases, J shed 10 bases, and the junction held 7 bases outside the gene matches. There are 14 residues in the CDR3. CDR3: CASSVSRDRGPQHF. CDR3 nucleotide sequence: TGCGCCAGCAGTGTTAGCCGGGACAGGGGACCCCAGCATTTT.

The rearrangement joins TRBV27 to TRBJ2-3, with unresolved D. Per germline, CDR1 MNHEY and CDR2 SMNVEV (reference sequence). The CDR3 is 13 amino acids. Trimming removed 4 bases from V and 1 base from J, with 6 bases in between. The CDR3 DNA is TGTGCCAGCAGTTCCCCCGGCACAGATACGCAGTATTTT. Protein product: CASSSPGTDTQYF.

The chain combines TRBV2 with TRBJ1-5, with D uncertain. Trimming took 6 bases from V and 6 from J, leaving 12 bases between them. Germline lookup yields CDR1 SNHLY and CDR2 FYNNEI. This CDR3 contains 13 residues. The CDR3, as DNA: TGTGCCAGCAGCCCCCCTTCCGGTCAGCCCCAGCATTTT. Protein: CASSPPSGQPQHF.

The rearrangement uses TRBV6-4 and TRBJ1-6, with D perhaps matching TRBD1 (6 bases). The CDR3 is made up of 15 amino acids. CDR1 and CDR2 from the germline V gene are MRHNA and SNTAGT. V shed 4 bases and J shed 7 bases, with 14 bases lying between them. CDR3 amino acids: CASSAGSGTNSPLHF. CDR3 bases: TGTGCCAGCAGTGCCGGATCCGGGACAAATTCACCCCTCCACTTT.

The chain couples TRBV6-1 to TRBJ2-7; tentative D call: TRBD1 (5 bases). CDR1 is MNHNS and CDR2 is SASEGT in the germline V gene. V lost 1 base, J lost 6 bases, and 13 bases lay in between. The CDR3 covers 14 residues. CDR3 nucleotides: TGTGCCAGCAGTGAAGTTTCTCAGGGTGCCGAGCAGTACTTC. This encodes CASSEVSQGAEQYF.

The chain employs TRBV13 and TRBJ1-2, with TRBD1 as a possible D gene (6 bases). The germline V gene has CDR1 PRHDT and CDR2 FYEKMQ (reference sequence). CDR3 length: 12 residues. Trimming shortened V by 5 bases and J by 8 bases, and 12 bases separated the two germline ends. DNA of the CDR3: TGTGCCAGCAGCGTTCAAGGGGGAGGCTACACCTTC. It translates to CASSVQGGGYTF.

This rearrangement joins TRBV7-9 to TRBJ1-4; D uncertain. Germline CDR1 is SEHNR and CDR2 is FQNEAQ (reference sequence). V lost 5 bases to trimming and J lost 8 bases, with 9 bases between them. The CDR3 has 12 amino acids. The CDR3 protein is CASSRVEEKLFF. The CDR3 nucleotides read TGTGCCAGCAGCCGGGTTGAGGAAAAACTGTTTTTT.

This rearrangement joins TRBV6-5 to TRBJ1-4; D is possibly TRBD1 (6 bases). V shed 6 bases and J shed 8 bases, with 19 bases lying between them. The germline gives CDR1 MNHEY, CDR2 SVGAGI. This CDR3 has 15 residues. CDR3 in amino acids: CASRSRGGGQEKLFF. CDR3 coding DNA: TGTGCCAGCAGGTCGAGGGGGGGCGGTCAGGAAAAACTGTTTTTT.

The chain recombines TRBV2 with TRBJ2-1; 8 bases are shared with TRBD2. The junction had 6 bases not matched to a gene; V was cut back by 2 bases and J by 9 bases. The CDR3 totals 14 residues. Germline CDR1 SNHLY, CDR2 FYNNEI. The CDR3 loop is CASSEPAGGGEQFF. The CDR3 DNA reads TGTGCCAGCAGTGAACCTGCGGGGGGCGGTGAGCAGTTCTTC.

The rearrangement uses TRBV27 and TRBJ1-6; possibly TRBD1 for D (6 bases). The germline V gene has CDR1 MNHEY and CDR2 SMNVEV (reference sequence). Between the trimmed V and J ends, which lost 3 bases and 13 bases, there was a span of 16 bases. The CDR3 runs to 14 residues. The CDR3 region is CASSLAQGIFPLHF. CDR3 sequence (DNA): TGTGCCAGCAGTTTGGCGCAGGGGATTTTCCCCCTCCACTTT.

The CDR3 nucleotides are TGTGCCAGCGGAAGACAGGGGTGGGACACTGAAGCTTTCTTT. Translated: CASGRQGWDTEAFF. V is TRBV7-9 and J is TRBJ1-1; 8 positions agree with TRBD1. There are 14 residues in the CDR3. Germline values: CDR1 SEHNR, CDR2 FQNEAQ (reference sequence). V lost 8 bases and J lost 3; bases outside the gene matches: 8.

The V call is TRBV12-3 or TRBV12-4, the J call TRBJ1-2; possibly TRBD1 for D (6 bases). V lost 2 bases to trimming and J lost 8 bases, with 12 bases between them. There are 13 residues in the CDR3. The CDR3 sequence is CASSLQGRVGYTF. CDR3 DNA: TGTGCCAGCAGTTTACAGGGGAGGGTGGGCTACACCTTC.

CDR3 sequence reads: CASSRGRGTEAFF. Here the CDR3 DNA reads TGTGCCAGCAGCCGCGGCAGGGGCACTGAAGCTTTCTTT. The genes are TRBV6-5 and TRBJ1-1; a weak D match, TRBD1 (6 bases). The CDR3 loop spans 13 amino acids. Trimming cost V 6 bases and J 4 bases, with 12 bases left between them. Germline lookup yields CDR1 MNHEY and CDR2 SVGAGI.

The V call is TRBV12-3 or TRBV12-4, the J call TRBJ1-2, with TRBD1 identical over 10 bases. V gave up 5 bases and J gave up 7 bases; unmatched junction bases: 4. This CDR3 is 13 amino acids long. CDR3 sequence: CASSPWTGGGYTF. CDR3 DNA sequence: TGTGCCAGCAGTCCCTGGACAGGGGGTGGCTACACCTTC.

The chain links TRBV6-5 to TRBJ1-6; TRBD1 is a possible D gene (5 bases). Germline V gives CDR1 MNHEY, CDR2 SVGAGI. This CDR3 comprises 14 residues. The V end was cut by 6 bases, the J end by 7 bases, with 13 bases between. The CDR3 nucleotides read TGTGCCAGCAGACCAGACAGCCCAAATTCACCCCTCCACTTT. Translation gives CASRPDSPNSPLHF.

V usage is TRBV7-9 and J usage is TRBJ1-3; no definite D call. Trimming shortened V by 5 bases and J by 4 bases, and 18 bases separated the two germline ends. Germline CDR1 reads SEHNR; CDR2 reads FQNEAQ (reference sequence). The CDR3 covers 16 residues. DNA for the CDR3: TGTGCCAGCAGCCCTCCGGGGTCAGGCGCAGGAAACACCATATATTTT. Protein product: CASSPPGSGAGNTIYF.

The gene calls are TRBV19 and TRBJ2-5; 7 nucleotides agree with TRBD1. In germline, CDR1 is LNHDA, CDR2 SQIVND (reference sequence). This CDR3 region has 16 residues. Trimming took 4 bases from V and 3 from J; bases not matched to a gene: 11. CDR3 loop: CASSRTTGHAEETQYF. CDR3 coding DNA: TGTGCCAGTAGTAGGACGACAGGGCATGCCGAAGAGACCCAGTACTTC.

V and J are TRBV5-5 and TRBJ2-7, with TRBD1 matching over 7 bases. This CDR3 comprises 14 residues. Germline loops: CDR1 SGHKS, CDR2 YYEKEE (reference sequence). The J segment lost 4 bases and the V segment lost 4 bases, leaving 8 bases of the junction unmatched. CDR3 nucleotide sequence: TGTGCCAGCAGCCTCCGGGACAGACAATACGAGCAGTACTTC. Protein: CASSLRDRQYEQYF.

This clone was detected once. The V and J genes are TRBV6-5 and TRBJ2-1; possibly TRBD1 for D (5 bases). Trimming took 0 bases from V and 9 from J, leaving 15 bases between them. Germline V gene sequence: CDR1 MNHEY, CDR2 SVGAGI. CDR3 length equals 15 residues. The CDR3 reads CASSYSGAPHGEQFF. The CDR3 region has the DNA TGTGCCAGCAGTTACTCAGGGGCACCCCACGGTGAGCAGTTCTTC.

The CDR3 loop reads CASSESGRQGVPSGANVLTF. The CDR3 bases are TGTGCCAGCAGTGAGTCAGGAAGACAGGGGGTCCCGAGTGGGGCCAACGTCCTGACTTTC. The chain combines TRBV2 with TRBJ2-6; 9 nucleotides align to TRBD1. CDR1 is SNHLY, CDR2 FYNNEI, per germline. With 3 bases clipped from V and 3 bases from J, the junction kept 15 bases outside the gene matches. There are 20 residues in the CDR3.

The rearrangement links TRBV11-2 to TRBJ1-1; 7 bases match TRBD1. This CDR3 has 13 amino acids. Trimming at V came to 5 bases and at J to 11 bases, leaving 11 bases not matched to a gene. CDR1 and CDR2 (germline): SGHAT, FQNNGV. CDR3 region: CASSPGTASRAFF. Written as DNA, the CDR3 is TGTGCCAGCAGCCCAGGGACAGCGTCTCGGGCTTTCTTT. Drawing the rest from reference TRBV11-2 and TRBJ1-1, the complete variable domain is EAGVAQSPRYKIIEKRQSVAFWCNPISGHATLYWYQQILGQGPKLLIQFQNNGVVDDSQLPKDRFSAERLKGVDSTLKIQPAKLEDSAVYLCASSPGTASRAFFGQGTRLTVV.

The rearrangement links TRBV24-1 to TRBJ2-1; tentative D call: TRBD2 (5 bases). The CDR3 is made up of 13 amino acids. The V gene lost 2 bases and the J gene lost 6 bases, with 7 bases spanning the gap. Germline-derived CDR1 and CDR2 are KGHDR and SFDVKD. CDR3 in DNA: TGTGCCACCAGTGATTGGACTTCCAATGAGCAGTTCTTC. This gives the protein CATSDWTSNEQFF.

Points on this clone: Other nucleotide sequences from this sample produce the same CDR3. The chain joins TRBV25-1 to TRBJ1-2; D ambiguous. V lost 1 base and J 8 bases, leaving 5 bases between the germline ends. This CDR3 contains 11 residues. In germline, CDR1 is MGHDK, CDR2 SYGVNS. The CDR3 nucleotides read TGTGCCAGCAGTGAATCACGGGGCTACACCTTC. Translating gives CASSESRGYTF.

The chain links TRBV9 to TRBJ2-4, with D tentatively TRBD1 (6 bases). V shed 0 bases and J shed 7 bases, with 14 bases lying between them. This CDR3 has 15 residues. CDR1 SGDLS and CDR2 YYNGEE come from the germline V gene. The CDR3 is CASSVDSITGNIQYF. The CDR3 DNA is TGTGCCAGCAGCGTAGATTCCATAACAGGGAACATTCAGTACTTC.